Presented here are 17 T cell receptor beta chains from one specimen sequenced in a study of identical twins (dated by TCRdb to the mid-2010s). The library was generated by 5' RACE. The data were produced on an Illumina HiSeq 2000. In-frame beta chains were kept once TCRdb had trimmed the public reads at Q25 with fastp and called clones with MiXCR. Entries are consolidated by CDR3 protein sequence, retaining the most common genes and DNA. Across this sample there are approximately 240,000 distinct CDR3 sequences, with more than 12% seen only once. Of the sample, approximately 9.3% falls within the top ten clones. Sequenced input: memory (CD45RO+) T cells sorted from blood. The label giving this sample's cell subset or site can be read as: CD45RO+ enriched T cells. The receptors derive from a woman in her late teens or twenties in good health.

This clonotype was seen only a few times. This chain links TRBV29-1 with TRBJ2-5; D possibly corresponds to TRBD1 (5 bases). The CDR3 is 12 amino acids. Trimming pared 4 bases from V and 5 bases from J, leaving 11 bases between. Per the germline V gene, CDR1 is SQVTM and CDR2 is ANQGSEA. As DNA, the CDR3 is TGCAGCGTTGTAGCAGGGCGGGAGACCCAGTACTTC. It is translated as CSVVAGRETQYF. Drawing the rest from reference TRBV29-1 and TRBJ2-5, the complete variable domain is SAVISQKPSRDICQRGTSLTIQCQVDSQVTMMFWYRQQPGQSLTLIATANQGSEATYESGFVIDKFPISRPNLTFSTLTVSNMSPEDSSIYLCSVVAGRETQYFGPGTRLLVL.

CDR3 sequence: CASSSPVLAGARGGTQYF. The CDR3 nucleotides read TGTGCCAGCAGCTCACCGGTCCTAGCGGGGGCGCGAGGAGGGACCCAGTACTTC. The V and J genes are TRBV11-2 and TRBJ2-5; 10 nucleotides agree with TRBD2. Trimming took 4 bases from V and 7 from J; bases not matched to a gene: 18. Germline lookup yields CDR1 SGHAT and CDR2 FQNNGV. There are 18 residues in the CDR3.

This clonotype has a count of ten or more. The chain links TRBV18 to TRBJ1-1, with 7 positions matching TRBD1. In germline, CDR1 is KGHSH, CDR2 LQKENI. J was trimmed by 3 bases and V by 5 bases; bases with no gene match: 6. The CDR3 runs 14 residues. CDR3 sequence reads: CASSMTGWDTEAFF. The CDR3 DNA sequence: TGTGCCAGCTCAATGACAGGGTGGGACACTGAAGCTTTCTTT.

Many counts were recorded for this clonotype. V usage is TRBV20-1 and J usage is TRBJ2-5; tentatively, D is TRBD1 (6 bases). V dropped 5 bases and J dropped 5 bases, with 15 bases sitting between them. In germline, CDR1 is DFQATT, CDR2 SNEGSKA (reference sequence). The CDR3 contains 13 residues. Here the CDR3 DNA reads TGCAGTGCTCTAGAGAACAGGGTGGAGACCCAGTACTTC. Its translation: CSALENRVETQYF.

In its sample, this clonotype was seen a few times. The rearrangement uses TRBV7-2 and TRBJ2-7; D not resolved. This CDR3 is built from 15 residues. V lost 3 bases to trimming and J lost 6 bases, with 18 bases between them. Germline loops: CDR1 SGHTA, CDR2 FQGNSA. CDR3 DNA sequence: TGTGCCAGCAGCTTCCAAACCGGCTCTTACGCCGAGCAGTACTTC. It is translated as CASSFQTGSYAEQYF.

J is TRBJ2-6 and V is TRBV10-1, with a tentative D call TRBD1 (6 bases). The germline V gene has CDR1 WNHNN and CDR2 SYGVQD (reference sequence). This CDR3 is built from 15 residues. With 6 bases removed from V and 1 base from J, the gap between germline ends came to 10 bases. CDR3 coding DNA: TGCGCCAGCAGCGCCGGGACATCTGGGGCCAACGTCCTGACTTTC. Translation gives CASSAGTSGANVLTF.

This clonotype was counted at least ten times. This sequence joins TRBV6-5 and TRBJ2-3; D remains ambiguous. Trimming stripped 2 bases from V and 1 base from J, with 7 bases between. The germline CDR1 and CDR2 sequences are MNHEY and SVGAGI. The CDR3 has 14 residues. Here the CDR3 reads CASSYALGTDTQYF. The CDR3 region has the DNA TGTGCCAGCAGTTACGCTTTGGGCACAGATACGCAGTATTTT.

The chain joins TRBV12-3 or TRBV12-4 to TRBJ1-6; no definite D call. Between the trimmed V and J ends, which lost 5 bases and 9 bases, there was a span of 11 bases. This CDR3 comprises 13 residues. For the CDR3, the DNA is TGTGCCAGCAGTATCGAGTTAGGTTCACCCCTCCACTTT. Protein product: CASSIELGSPLHF.

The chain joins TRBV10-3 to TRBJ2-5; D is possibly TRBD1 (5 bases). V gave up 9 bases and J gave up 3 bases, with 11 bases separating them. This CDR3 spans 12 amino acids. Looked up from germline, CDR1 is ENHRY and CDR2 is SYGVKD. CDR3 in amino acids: CAIATVEETQYF. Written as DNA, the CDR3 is TGTGCCATAGCGACAGTCGAAGAGACCCAGTACTTC.

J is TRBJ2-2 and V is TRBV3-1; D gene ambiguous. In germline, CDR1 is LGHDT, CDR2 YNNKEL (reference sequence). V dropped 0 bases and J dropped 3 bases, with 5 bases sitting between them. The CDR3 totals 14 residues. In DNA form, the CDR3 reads TGTGCCAGCAGCCAAGAAGGTCACACCGGGGAGCTGTTTTTT. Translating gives CASSQEGHTGELFF. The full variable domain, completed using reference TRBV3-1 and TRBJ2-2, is DTAVSQTPKYLVTQMGNDKSIKCEQNLGHDTMYWYKQDSKKFLKIMFSYNNKELIINETVPNRFSPKSPDKAHLNLHINSLELGDSAVYFCASSQEGHTGELFFGEGSRLTVL.

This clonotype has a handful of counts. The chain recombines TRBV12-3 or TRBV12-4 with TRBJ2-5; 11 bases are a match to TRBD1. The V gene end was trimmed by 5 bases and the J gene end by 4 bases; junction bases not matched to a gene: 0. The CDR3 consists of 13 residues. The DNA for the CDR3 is TGTGCCAGCAGTGGACAGGGGGCAGAGACCCAGTACTTC. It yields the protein CASSGQGAETQYF.

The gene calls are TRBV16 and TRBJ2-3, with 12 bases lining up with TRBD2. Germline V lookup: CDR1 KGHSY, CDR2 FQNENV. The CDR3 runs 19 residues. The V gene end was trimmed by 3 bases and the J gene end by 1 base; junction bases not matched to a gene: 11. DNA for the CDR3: TGTGCCAGCAGCCACGGACTAGCGGGGTCCCCTTTTCGCACAGATACGCAGTATTTT. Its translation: CASSHGLAGSPFRTDTQYF.

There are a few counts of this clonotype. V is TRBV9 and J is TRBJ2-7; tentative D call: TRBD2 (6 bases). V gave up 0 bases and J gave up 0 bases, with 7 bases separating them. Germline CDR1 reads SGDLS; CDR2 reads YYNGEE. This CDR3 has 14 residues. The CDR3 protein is CASSVVADSYEQYF. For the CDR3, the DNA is TGTGCCAGCAGCGTAGTAGCGGACTCCTACGAGCAGTACTTC.

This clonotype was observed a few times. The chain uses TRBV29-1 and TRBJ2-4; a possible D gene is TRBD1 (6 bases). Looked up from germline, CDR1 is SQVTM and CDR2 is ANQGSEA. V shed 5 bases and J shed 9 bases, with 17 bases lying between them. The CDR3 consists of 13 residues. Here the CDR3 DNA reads TGCAGCGTTCTTGGTCCGATAGGGGGCATTCAGTACTTC. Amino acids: CSVLGPIGGIQYF.

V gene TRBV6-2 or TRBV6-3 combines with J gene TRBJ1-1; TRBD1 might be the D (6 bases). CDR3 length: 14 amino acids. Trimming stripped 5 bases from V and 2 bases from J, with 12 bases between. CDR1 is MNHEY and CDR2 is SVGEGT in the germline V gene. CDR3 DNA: TGTGCCAGCAGTCCCAACAGGGCTAACACTGAAGCTTTCTTT. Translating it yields CASSPNRANTEAFF.

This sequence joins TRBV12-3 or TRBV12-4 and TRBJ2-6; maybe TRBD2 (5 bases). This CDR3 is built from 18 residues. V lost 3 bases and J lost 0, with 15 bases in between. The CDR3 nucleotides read TGTGCCAGCAGTTTCGACGTGCGGGTGGGCTCTGGGGCCAACGTCCTGACTTTC. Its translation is CASSFDVRVGSGANVLTF.

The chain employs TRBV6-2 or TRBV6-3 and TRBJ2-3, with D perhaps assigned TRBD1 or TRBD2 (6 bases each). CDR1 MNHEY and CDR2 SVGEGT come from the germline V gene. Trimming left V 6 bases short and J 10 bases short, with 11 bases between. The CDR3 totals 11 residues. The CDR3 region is CASSRGTSQYF. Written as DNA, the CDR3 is TGTGCCAGCAGCCGCGGGACATCGCAGTATTTT.